One T cell receptor beta chain is described in this entry. Germline V lookup: CDR1 MNHEY, CDR2 SVGAGI. This CDR3 spans 15 amino acids. The germline V and J ends were trimmed by 0 bases and 3 bases, with 12 bases remaining between them. This sample is part of a study of preoperative IRX-2 immunotherapy in early breast cancer. The sample's treatment: preoperative locoregional IRX-2 cytokine immunotherapy. Clones were sequenced by immunoSEQ multiplex PCR, and TCRdb holds only the in-frame ones, with some missing. The profile shows roughly 57,000 clones, approximately 93% of them singletons. The TCR sequence derives from a human donor with breast cancer. This sample was obtained from a patient treated with IRX-2 immunotherapy. V usage is TRBV6-5 and J usage is TRBJ2-7; maybe TRBD2 (7 bases). The CDR3 is CASSYSAGGLYEQYF. The CDR3, as DNA: TGTGCCAGCAGTTACTCCGCCGGGGGGCTCTACGAGCAGTACTTC.